Here is one TCR beta chain with its context. TCRdb's copy holds only in-frame clones and misses some; the assay was immunoSEQ multiplex PCR. Of some 75,000 clones listed, around nine tenths were seen once; the top ten hold about 2.5%. If patients had autoimmune disease history or systemic immunosuppression, they were excluded. Sampling of blood occurred at baseline, cycle 4 day 1, and cycle 7 day 1. Germline CDR1 reads GTSNPN; CDR2 reads SVGIG (reference sequence). This CDR3 has 13 amino acids. The V end was cut by 0 bases, the J end by 2 bases, with 7 bases between. The data are from a study of OX40 agonist ivuxolimab in advanced cancers. Study background: Therapy given before enrollment (anti-PD-1, anti-PD-L1 or anti-CTLA-4) was allowed, and under 45% had some.

The gene calls are TRBV30 and TRBJ2-5; no firm D call. The specimen was CD4+ or CD8+ T cells sorted from blood, collected in a trial of the OX40 agonist ivuxolimab. The clonotype originates from an adult with an advanced solid tumor such as melanoma, head and neck, liver or kidney cancer. The CDR3 sequence is CAWSVRLQETQYF. The CDR3 region has the DNA TGTGCCTGGAGTGTAAGGCTGCAAGAGACCCAGTACTTC. Together with reference TRBV30 and TRBJ2-5, the CDR3 gives the full variable domain: SQTIHQWPATLVQPVGSPLSLECTVEGTSNPNLYWYRQAAGRGLQLLFYSVGIGQISSEVPQNLSASRPQDRQFILSSKKLLLSDSGFYLCAWSVRLQETQYFGPGTRLLVL.